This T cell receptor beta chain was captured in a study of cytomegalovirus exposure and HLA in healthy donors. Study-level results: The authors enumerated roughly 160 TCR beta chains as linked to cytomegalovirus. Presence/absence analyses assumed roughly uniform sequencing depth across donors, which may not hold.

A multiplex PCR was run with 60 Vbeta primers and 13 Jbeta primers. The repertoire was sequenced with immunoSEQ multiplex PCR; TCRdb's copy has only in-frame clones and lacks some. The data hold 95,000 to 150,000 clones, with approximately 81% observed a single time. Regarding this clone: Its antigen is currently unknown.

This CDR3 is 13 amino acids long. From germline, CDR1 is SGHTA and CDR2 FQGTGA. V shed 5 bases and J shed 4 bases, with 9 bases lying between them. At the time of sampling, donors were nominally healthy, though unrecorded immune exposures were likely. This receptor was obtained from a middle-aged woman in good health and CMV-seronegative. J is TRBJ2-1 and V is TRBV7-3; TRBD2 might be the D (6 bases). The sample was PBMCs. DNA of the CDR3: TGTGCCAGCAGCGCGGGGACTTACAATGAGCAGTTCTTC. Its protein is CASSAGTYNEQFF. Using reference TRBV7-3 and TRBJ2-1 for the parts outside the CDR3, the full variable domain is GAGVSQTPSNKVTEKGKYVELRCDPISGHTALYWYRQSLGQGPEFLIYFQGTGAADDSGLPNDRFFAVRPEGSVSTLKIQRTERGDSAVYLCASSAGTYNEQFFGPGTRLTVL.